This T cell receptor (beta chain) is from a study of blood T cell repertoires in COVID-19. Assay: immunoSEQ multiplex PCR; the TCRdb copy retains only in-frame clones and omits some. The repertoire includes around 500,000 clones, 80% to 90% of them detected once, and 8.3% sits in the top ten. CDR3 length: 14 amino acids. V was cut by 7 bases and J by 1 base, with 8 bases left in between. Germline CDR1 reads SGHVS; CDR2 reads FNYEAQ. Sequenced sample: PBMCs or T cells enriched from blood (not recorded which). This chain links TRBV7-6 with TRBJ2-6; perhaps TRBD1 as D (5 bases). The source of this sequence is a woman aged 55-75 years who had recovered from COVID-19. CDR3 sequence reads: CASTPGSGANVLTF. The CDR3 bases are TGTGCCAGCACACCAGGGTCTGGGGCCAACGTCCTGACTTTC.